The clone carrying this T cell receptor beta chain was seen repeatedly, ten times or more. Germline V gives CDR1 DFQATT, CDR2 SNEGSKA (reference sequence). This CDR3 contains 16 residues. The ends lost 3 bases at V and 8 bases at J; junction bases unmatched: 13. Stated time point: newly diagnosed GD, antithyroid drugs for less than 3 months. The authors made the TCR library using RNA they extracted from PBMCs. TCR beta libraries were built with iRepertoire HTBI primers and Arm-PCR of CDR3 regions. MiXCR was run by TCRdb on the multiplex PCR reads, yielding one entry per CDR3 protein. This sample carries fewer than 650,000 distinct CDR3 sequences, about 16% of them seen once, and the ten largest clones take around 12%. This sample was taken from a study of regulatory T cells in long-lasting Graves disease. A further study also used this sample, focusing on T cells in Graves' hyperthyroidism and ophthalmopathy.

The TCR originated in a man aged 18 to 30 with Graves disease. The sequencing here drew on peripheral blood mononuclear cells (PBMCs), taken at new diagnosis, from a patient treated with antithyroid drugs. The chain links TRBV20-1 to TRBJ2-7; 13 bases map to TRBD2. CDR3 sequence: CSASQGAGTSGMKQYF. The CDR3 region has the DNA TGCAGTGCTAGCCAGGGAGCCGGGACTAGCGGGATGAAGCAGTACTTC.